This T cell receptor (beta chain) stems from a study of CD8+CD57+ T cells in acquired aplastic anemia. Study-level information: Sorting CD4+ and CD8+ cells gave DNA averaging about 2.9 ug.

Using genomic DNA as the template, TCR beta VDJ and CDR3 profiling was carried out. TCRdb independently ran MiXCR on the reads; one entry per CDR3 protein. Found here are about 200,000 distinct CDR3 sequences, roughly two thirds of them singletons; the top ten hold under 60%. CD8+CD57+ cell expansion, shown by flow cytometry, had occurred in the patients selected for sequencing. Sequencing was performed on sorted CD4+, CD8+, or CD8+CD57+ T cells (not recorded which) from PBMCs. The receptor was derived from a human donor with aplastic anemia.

The CDR3 loop is CASRDRVGNEKLFF. For the CDR3, the DNA is TGTGCCAGCAGGGACAGGGTCGGGAATGAAAAACTGTTTTTT. This chain connects TRBV2 to TRBJ1-4; 8 bases are shared with TRBD1. The V and J ends lost 6 bases and 5 bases, in that order; junction bases with no gene match: 5. The CDR3 length is 14 residues. The germline CDR1 and CDR2 sequences are SNHLY and FYNNEI.